The 22 T cell receptor beta chains presented below share a single source sample, sequenced in a study of neurological immune-mediated disorders. TCRdb reanalysed the 5' RACE reads using MiXCR and keeps one entry per CDR3 protein. The profile shows over 60,000 distinct CDR3 sequences, roughly 4.5% of them singletons. Sequenced material: PBMCs. Receptors originate from a woman in her 70s with multiple sclerosis.

This clonotype was seen more than once but under ten times. The CDR3 coding sequence is TGCGCCAGCAGCTTGTTCCGGGATAAAGGCTACACCTTC. Its translation: CASSLFRDKGYTF. The chain links TRBV5-1 to TRBJ1-2; D is uncertain. V gave up 1 base and J gave up 8 bases, with 12 bases separating them. The germline V gene encodes CDR1 SGHRS and CDR2 YFSETQ. CDR3 size: 13 residues. The entire variable domain, with the rest obtained from reference TRBV5-1 and TRBJ1-2, is as follows: KAGVTQTPRYLIKTRGQQVTLSCSPISGHRSVSWYQQTPGQGLQFLFEYFSETQRNKGNFPGRFSGRQFSNSRSEMNVSTLELGDSALYLCASSLFRDKGYTFGSGTRLTVV.

The CDR3: CASRLSQGGTEAFF. The DNA for the CDR3 is TGTGCCAGCAGGCTTTCACAGGGAGGGACTGAAGCTTTCTTT. V and J are TRBV2 and TRBJ1-1; maybe TRBD1 (6 bases). V was cut by 6 bases and J by 5 bases, with 16 bases left in between. The CDR3 runs to 14 residues. Germline assignment: CDR1 SNHLY and CDR2 FYNNEI.

This clonotype was seen at least ten times. V gene TRBV7-2 combines with J gene TRBJ2-7; 7 nucleotides line up with TRBD1. CDR3 length equals 15 residues. The junction had 9 bases not matched to a gene; V was cut back by 1 base and J by 6 bases. Germline V gene lookup returns CDR1 SGHTA and CDR2 FQGNSA. This CDR3 reads CASSLGGQTPGEQYF. CDR3 sequence (DNA): TGTGCCAGCAGCTTAGGGGGACAGACCCCCGGCGAGCAGTACTTC.

Many counts were recorded for this clonotype. The chain uses TRBV5-1 and TRBJ1-3; D not resolved. This CDR3 is 14 amino acids long. The V gene's germline CDR1 is SGHRS and CDR2 YFSETQ. V lost 0 bases to trimming and J lost 5 bases, with 9 bases between them. Here the CDR3 reads CASSLEGERNTIYF. CDR3 sequence (DNA): TGCGCCAGCAGCTTGGAGGGCGAGAGAAACACCATATATTTT.

This clonotype was seen repeatedly, ten times or more. The chain uses TRBV12-3 or TRBV12-4 and TRBJ1-1, with a tentative D call TRBD1 (5 bases). This CDR3 spans 13 amino acids. Trimming removed 5 bases at V and 1 base at J, with 8 bases between. The CDR3 DNA sequence: TGTGCCAGCAGTCAACAGGAGAACACTGAAGCTTTCTTT. This translates into CASSQQENTEAFF.

This clonotype was detected many times. This sequence joins TRBV20-1 and TRBJ1-1; possible D gene TRBD1, 5 bases. Germline V gene lookup returns CDR1 DFQATT and CDR2 SNEGSKA (reference sequence). This CDR3 spans 14 amino acids. Trimming took off 2 bases at V and 2 bases at J, with 12 bases between the two ends. The CDR3 protein is CSARLGTANTEAFF. CDR3 in DNA: TGCAGTGCTAGACTCGGGACGGCAAACACTGAAGCTTTCTTT.

This clonotype came up many times. J is TRBJ2-7 and V is TRBV7-2, with D possibly being TRBD1 (5 bases). The CDR3 has 14 amino acids. Germline loops: CDR1 SGHTA, CDR2 FQGNSA. V lost 6 bases and J 0 bases, leaving 12 bases between the germline ends. The CDR3 bases are TGTGCCAGCAGAAGTATGACAGACTCCTACGAGCAGTACTTC. Its translation: CASRSMTDSYEQYF.

V and J are TRBV5-1 and TRBJ2-2, with D perhaps assigned TRBD1 or TRBD2 (5 bases each). V lost 3 bases and J lost 0, with 12 bases in between. The CDR3 length is 16 residues. Germline values: CDR1 SGHRS, CDR2 YFSETQ. CDR3 loop: CASSSTGRPNTGELFF. The CDR3 DNA follows: TGCGCCAGCAGCTCGACGGGACGGCCGAACACCGGGGAGCTGTTTTTT.

Concerning this clonotype itself: A much larger clone lies a single base off, so this may be a read error. This rearrangement joins TRBV12-3 or TRBV12-4 to TRBJ2-5; D unclear. Trimming pared 3 bases from V and 2 bases from J, leaving 7 bases between. The CDR3 contains 13 residues. The CDR3 is CASSFGEQETQYF. The CDR3 region has the DNA TGTGCCAGCAGTTTTGGGGAACAAGAGACCCAGTACTTC.

This clonotype was observed at least ten times. V and J are TRBV9 and TRBJ2-6; D might be TRBD1 or TRBD2, each matching 5 bases. Looked up from germline, CDR1 is SGDLS and CDR2 is YYNGEE. V lost 3 bases, J lost 0 bases, and 13 bases lay in between. The CDR3 extends over 17 amino acids. The CDR3 is CASSAGTPSSGANVLTF. The CDR3, as DNA: TGTGCCAGCAGCGCCGGGACGCCTTCCTCTGGGGCCAACGTCCTGACTTTC.

This clonotype was observed at least ten times. The J gene is TRBJ2-7, the V gene TRBV12-3 or TRBV12-4; D is uncertain. Trimming removed 3 bases at V and 5 bases at J, with 11 bases between. This CDR3 contains 13 residues. This CDR3 reads CASSFFARDEQYF. CDR3 bases: TGTGCCAGCAGTTTTTTCGCCCGGGACGAGCAGTACTTC.

This clonotype was observed a few times. The chain carries TRBV11-2 and TRBJ2-3; TRBD2 matches 9 bases. This CDR3 is 14 amino acids long. J gave up 6 bases and V 6 bases, and 7 bases lay outside the gene matches. The V gene's germline CDR1 is SGHAT and CDR2 FQNNGV. The CDR3 sequence is CASRIAGAYDTQYF. CDR3 sequence (DNA): TGTGCCAGCAGAATAGCGGGAGCCTATGATACGCAGTATTTT.

This chain joins TRBV20-1 and TRBJ2-3; 7 bases align to TRBD2. This CDR3 is 16 amino acids long. The J segment lost 1 base and the V segment lost 2 bases, leaving 9 bases of the junction unmatched. Germline lookup yields CDR1 DFQATT and CDR2 SNEGSKA (reference sequence). The CDR3 DNA reads TGCAGTGCTAGAAGGGGCGGGAGCGGCGGCACAGATACGCAGTATTTT. Its translation: CSARRGGSGGTDTQYF.

This clonotype has a count of ten or more. The chain combines TRBV5-5 with TRBJ1-1; D call uncertain. There are 12 residues in the CDR3. V dropped 2 bases and J dropped 6 bases, with 8 bases sitting between them. Germline V CDR1 and CDR2: SGHKS, YYEKEE (reference sequence). Written as DNA, the CDR3 is TGTGCCAGCAGCTTCTATCGGGCTGAAGCTTTCTTT. Residues: CASSFYRAEAFF.

In this sample, this clonotype turned up many times. The V call is TRBV5-1, the J call TRBJ2-1; D might be TRBD1 or TRBD2, each matching 6 bases. Between the trimmed V and J ends, which lost 4 bases and 7 bases, there was a span of 30 bases. This CDR3 has 19 residues. Germline assignment: CDR1 SGHRS and CDR2 YFSETQ. The CDR3 nucleotides are TGCGCCAGCAGCCTAAGCCACCTAGGAGGGGGACTGGGCCGTAATGAGCAGTTCTTC. Translating gives CASSLSHLGGGLGRNEQFF.

This rearrangement joins TRBV20-1 to TRBJ2-3, with D tentatively TRBD2 (5 bases). Germline V gene data show CDR1 as DFQATT and CDR2 as SNEGSKA (reference sequence). The V end lost 6 bases, the J end lost 1 base, and 14 bases lay between the germline ends. This CDR3 spans 14 amino acids. CDR3 DNA sequence: TGCAGTGCCCCACCCCGGGGAGGCACAGATACGCAGTATTTT. It codes for CSAPPRGGTDTQYF.

This clonotype has ten or more counts. The chain couples TRBV7-3 to TRBJ2-3; weak D call: TRBD1 (6 bases). Germline CDR1 reads SGHTA; CDR2 reads FQGTGA. The CDR3 contains 16 residues. V lost 1 base and J 4 bases, leaving 15 bases between the germline ends. The CDR3 spells CASSLKGSSGADTQYF. DNA of the CDR3: TGTGCCAGCAGCTTAAAGGGCTCCTCAGGGGCAGATACGCAGTATTTT.

At least ten counts were recorded for this clonotype. The CDR3 loop is CASSQGQGENTIYF. CDR3 bases: TGTGCCAGCAGCCAGGGACAGGGGGAAAACACCATATATTTT. This sequence joins TRBV7-2 and TRBJ1-3; TRBD1 matches 11 bases. The germline V gene encodes CDR1 SGHTA and CDR2 FQGNSA. The CDR3 contains 14 residues. V trimming: 5 bases; J trimming: 6 bases; junction bases outside the gene matches: 3.

There are many counts of this clonotype. V gene TRBV3-1 combines with J gene TRBJ2-1, with TRBD2 matching over 9 bases. CDR3 length: 15 residues. Germline V gene lookup returns CDR1 LGHDT and CDR2 YNNKEL (reference sequence). V dropped 1 base and J dropped 6; count of bases not matched to a gene: 4. In DNA, the CDR3 is TGTGCCAGCAGCCAAGTCGTTAGCGGGAGCAATGAGCAGTTCTTC. Its translation is CASSQVVSGSNEQFF.

This clonotype was seen many times. V is TRBV18 and J is TRBJ2-1; TRBD2 matches 15 bases. The V segment lost 4 bases and the J segment 0 bases; nucleotides outside the gene matches: 10. There are 20 residues in the CDR3. Germline V gene lookup returns CDR1 KGHSH and CDR2 LQKENI. The CDR3 protein is CASSRGLAGGAILSYNEQFF. The CDR3 DNA is TGTGCCAGCTCACGAGGACTAGCGGGAGGGGCCATACTCTCCTACAATGAGCAGTTCTTC.

This clonotype was seen ten or more times. CDR3 bases: TGTGCCAGCAGCTCCAGGACTAGCGGGAGGGCCACCGGGGAGCTGTTTTTT. Translation gives CASSSRTSGRATGELFF. The chain employs TRBV7-2 and TRBJ2-2; 15 nucleotides match TRBD2. The germline V gene has CDR1 SGHTA and CDR2 FQGNSA. The CDR3 contains 17 residues. Trimming took 4 bases from V and 4 from J; bases not matched to a gene: 4.

This clonotype was counted a few times. The chain couples TRBV19 to TRBJ2-6; D remains unclear. The CDR3 is 13 residues long. The V and J ends lost 2 bases and 1 base respectively, with 0 bases between them. Germline V gives CDR1 LNHDA, CDR2 SQIVND (reference sequence). The CDR3 DNA sequence: TGTGCCAGTAGTATATCTGGGGCCAACGTCCTGACTTTC. This gives the protein CASSISGANVLTF. The full variable domain, with the rest looked up from reference TRBV19 and TRBJ2-6, is DGGITQSPKYLFRKEGQNVTLSCEQNLNHDAMYWYRQDPGQGLRLIYYSQIVNDFQKGDIAEGYSVSREKKESFPLTVTSAQKNPTAFYLCASSISGANVLTFGAGSRLTVL.